What follows are 30 T cell receptor beta chains derived from one specimen sequenced in a study of long-term antiretroviral therapy in people with HIV. immunoSEQ v3.0 was run at survey level. Some clones are missing from TCRdb's copy, which holds only in-frame ones; the method was immunoSEQ multiplex PCR. Of around 29,000 clones in the sample, 80% were seen once. The sample was unsorted PBMCs, taken 0.3 years after starting antiretroviral therapy. All receptors come from a man aged 35 to 55 with HIV.

This clone was seen more than once but under ten times. The chain has TRBV4-1 and TRBJ2-2, with D possibly being TRBD1 (6 bases). Germline-derived CDR1 and CDR2 are MGHRA and YSYEKL. The CDR3 runs to 17 residues. Trimming removed 3 bases at V and 2 bases at J, with 16 bases between. In nucleotides, the CDR3 is TGCGCCAGCAGCCAGAGTGGGGGCAATTATAACACCGGGGAGCTGTTTTTT. It yields the protein CASSQSGGNYNTGELFF.

This rearrangement joins TRBV29-1 to TRBJ2-7, with 8 bases matching TRBD1. The CDR3 consists of 14 residues. The V gene's germline CDR1 is SQVTM and CDR2 ANQGSEA. The trim removed 5 bases at V and 2 bases at J, leaving 8 bases unmatched. The CDR3 nucleotides are TGCAGCGTTCCTGGGGACAGGTGGCCCTACGAGCAGTACTTC. Translating it yields CSVPGDRWPYEQYF.

The V call is TRBV10-3, the J call TRBJ1-3; maybe TRBD1 (6 bases). Germline-derived CDR1 and CDR2 are ENHRY and SYGVKD. The CDR3 contains 12 residues. Deletions cut 8 bases from V and 3 bases from J, with 8 bases between. CDR3 residues: CAIGGDGNTIYF. CDR3 nucleotide sequence: TGTGCCATCGGGGGCGATGGAAACACCATATATTTT.

The rearrangement uses TRBV5-5 and TRBJ1-4; D perhaps matches TRBD1 (5 bases). V was trimmed by 4 bases and J by 4 bases, leaving 11 bases between them. Per the germline V gene, CDR1 is SGHKS and CDR2 is YYEKEE (reference sequence). This CDR3 spans 14 amino acids. CDR3 in amino acids: CASSDPGRNEKLFF. The CDR3, as DNA: TGTGCCAGCAGCGACCCGGGGCGTAATGAAAAACTGTTTTTT.

The V and J genes are TRBV2 and TRBJ2-6; D remains ambiguous. Germline V CDR1 and CDR2: SNHLY, FYNNEI. V was trimmed by 3 bases and J by 5 bases, leaving 5 bases between them. This CDR3 is 13 amino acids long. The CDR3 here is CASSDPRANVLTF. CDR3 coding DNA: TGTGCCAGCAGTGATCCCAGGGCCAACGTCCTGACTTTC.

J is TRBJ2-1 and V is TRBV5-6; D is ambiguous. CDR1 and CDR2 from the germline V gene are SGHDT and YYEEEE. The CDR3 is made up of 13 amino acids. Deletions cut 1 base from V and 3 bases from J, with 5 bases between. The CDR3 coding sequence is TGTGCCAGCAGCTTGACGTTCTACAATGAGCAGTTCTTC. Residues: CASSLTFYNEQFF.

The chain links TRBV5-1 to TRBJ2-1, with D perhaps given as TRBD1 or TRBD2 (6 bases each). The germline V gene encodes CDR1 SGHRS and CDR2 YFSETQ. Trimming removed 0 bases at V and 0 bases at J, with 16 bases between. This CDR3 has 18 amino acids. The CDR3 sequence is CASSLDVGGPGSYNEQFF. DNA of the CDR3: TGCGCCAGCAGCTTGGACGTTGGGGGGCCCGGCTCCTACAATGAGCAGTTCTTC.

V is TRBV6-1 and J is TRBJ1-4, with TRBD1 matching over 7 bases. The germline V gene encodes CDR1 MNHNS and CDR2 SASEGT. V gave up 5 bases and J gave up 8 bases; unmatched junction bases: 8. This CDR3 contains 14 residues. This CDR3 is CASSFWQGGEKLFF. CDR3 nucleotides: TGTGCCAGCAGTTTCTGGCAGGGGGGGGAAAAACTGTTTTTT.

The chain is built from TRBV7-9 and TRBJ2-7; the D is unclear. Germline V lookup: CDR1 SEHNR, CDR2 FQNEAQ (reference sequence). Trimming removed 5 bases at V and 9 bases at J, with 17 bases between. The CDR3 runs to 13 residues. The CDR3 DNA reads as TGTGCCAGCAGCCCCGAACTTATCATGGCGCAGTACTTC. Residues: CASSPELIMAQYF. The full variable domain, in which reference TRBV7-9 and TRBJ2-7 provide the parts outside the CDR3, is DTGVSQNPRHKITKRGQNVTFRCDPISEHNRLYWYRQTLGQGPEFLTYFQNEAQLEKSRLLSDRFSAERPKGSFSTLEIQRTEQGDSAMYLCASSPELIMAQYFGPGTRLTVT.

This clone was counted between two and nine times. The DNA of the CDR3 is TGTGCCAGCAGCGTGACTAGCGGAGTCACAGATACGCAGTATTTT. Encoded protein: CASSVTSGVTDTQYF. The gene calls are TRBV7-9 and TRBJ2-3, with 9 bases fitting TRBD2. This CDR3 has 15 amino acids. Germline V gives CDR1 SEHNR, CDR2 FQNEAQ (reference sequence). V lost 5 bases to trimming and J lost 2 bases; unmatched junction nucleotides: 5.

The chain recombines TRBV5-1 with TRBJ1-6, with a weak D call TRBD1 (5 bases). The CDR3 consists of 15 residues. Per germline, CDR1 SGHRS and CDR2 YFSETQ. V was shortened by 0 bases and J by 8 bases, with 12 bases between the two germline ends. This CDR3 reads CASSLASGPYSPLHF. CDR3 nucleotide sequence: TGCGCCAGCAGCTTGGCCTCGGGACCGTATTCACCCCTCCACTTT.

V is TRBV2 and J is TRBJ1-2; 9 bases map to TRBD1. J was trimmed by 3 bases and V by 5 bases; bases with no gene match: 4. Germline CDR1 is SNHLY and CDR2 is FYNNEI. CDR3 length: 14 residues. In DNA form, the CDR3 reads TGTGCCAGCAGTCGGGACAGGGTGGACTATGGCTACACCTTC. Translating it yields CASSRDRVDYGYTF. The entire variable domain, with the rest obtained from reference TRBV2 and TRBJ1-2, is as follows: EPEVTQTPSHQVTQMGQEVILRCVPISNHLYFYWYRQILGQKVEFLVSFYNNEISEKSEIFDDQFSVERPDGSNFTLKIRSTKLEDSAMYFCASSRDRVDYGYTFGSGTRLTVV.

The chain couples TRBV28 to TRBJ2-3; 9 nucleotides align to TRBD2. Looked up from germline, CDR1 is MDHEN and CDR2 is SYDVKM. The junction had 9 bases not matched to a gene; V was cut back by 10 bases and J by 1 base. The CDR3 extends over 15 amino acids. The CDR3 protein is CAIYEAGGGTDTQYF. The CDR3 nucleotides are TGTGCCATCTACGAAGCGGGAGGAGGCACAGATACGCAGTATTTT.

V usage is TRBV4-1 and J usage is TRBJ2-7; D is possibly TRBD1 or TRBD2 (5 bases each). Germline CDR1 and CDR2: MGHRA and YSYEKL. V lost 4 bases and J 0 bases, leaving 13 bases between the germline ends. The CDR3 is 15 residues long. CDR3 DNA sequence: TGCGCCAGCAGCCTAGGGACCACCTACTCCTACGAGCAGTACTTC. Residues: CASSLGTTYSYEQYF.

The chain links TRBV6-5 to TRBJ2-7; 7 bases match TRBD1. Per the germline V gene, CDR1 is MNHEY and CDR2 is SVGAGI. V shed 1 base and J 3 bases; nucleotides not matched to a gene: 3. This CDR3 has 14 amino acids. CDR3 amino acids: CASSYFWDSYEQYF. CDR3 DNA sequence: TGTGCCAGCAGTTACTTTTGGGACAGCTACGAGCAGTACTTC.

In DNA form, the CDR3 reads TGTGCCAGCAGTAAAATGGGCGGCAGCACAGATACGCAGTATTTT. It specifies CASSKMGGSTDTQYF. The J gene is TRBJ2-3, the V gene TRBV6-5; D ambiguous. Trimming stripped 5 bases from V and 0 bases from J, with 12 bases between. The CDR3 loop spans 15 amino acids. From germline, CDR1 is MNHEY and CDR2 SVGAGI.

This clone has just a few counts. The J gene is TRBJ2-7, the V gene TRBV2, with 8 bases aligning to TRBD1. With V trimmed by 11 bases and J by 1 base, 7 bases remained unmatched. The CDR3 totals 13 residues. Germline loops: CDR1 SNHLY, CDR2 FYNNEI. For the CDR3, the DNA is TGTGCCTGTAGACAGGGGCCGTCCTACGAGCAGTACTTC. It codes for CACRQGPSYEQYF.

The chain joins TRBV4-2 to TRBJ1-1, with TRBD1 matching over 7 bases. There are 15 residues in the CDR3. Germline V gives CDR1 LGHNA, CDR2 YNFKEQ. Losses at the gene ends were 3 bases for V and 12 bases for J; bases not matched to a gene: 16. The CDR3 spells CASSQGDRDEGKTFF. The CDR3 DNA is TGTGCCAGCAGCCAGGGAGACAGGGACGAGGGTAAAACTTTCTTT.

This sequence joins TRBV27 and TRBJ1-2; D might be TRBD1 (5 bases). CDR1 MNHEY and CDR2 SMNVEV come from the germline V gene (reference sequence). This CDR3 comprises 13 residues. V was trimmed by 2 bases and J by 6 bases, leaving 10 bases between them. The CDR3 is CASSLNGANGYTF. DNA for the CDR3: TGTGCCAGCAGTTTAAATGGGGCAAATGGCTACACCTTC.

This CDR3 reads CASSPSGTSPGVQYF. CDR3 nucleotides: TGTGCCAGCAGCCCATCCGGGACTAGCCCCGGAGTGCAGTACTTC. The gene calls are TRBV28 and TRBJ2-7; 9 nucleotides agree with TRBD2. Trimming removed 6 bases from V and 9 bases from J; junction bases left unmatched: 15. The CDR3 runs to 15 residues. Per germline, CDR1 MDHEN and CDR2 SYDVKM.

V gene TRBV18 combines with J gene TRBJ2-3, with D possibly being TRBD2 (5 bases). With 4 bases removed from V and 2 bases from J, the gap between germline ends came to 10 bases. This CDR3 region has 14 residues. Germline V gene lookup returns CDR1 KGHSH and CDR2 LQKENI. This CDR3 is CASSLGLDTDTQYF. The CDR3 DNA sequence: TGTGCCAGCTCACTAGGACTGGACACAGATACGCAGTATTTT. The whole variable domain, remainder taken from reference TRBV18 and TRBJ2-3, is NAGVMQNPRHLVRRRGQEARLRCSPMKGHSHVYWYRQLPEEGLKFMVYLQKENIIDESGMPKERFSAEFPKEGPSILRIQQVVRGDSAAYFCASSLGLDTDTQYFGPGTRLTVL.

The genes are TRBV7-8 and TRBJ1-5, with D maybe TRBD1 (6 bases). V lost 1 base and J lost 6, with 10 bases in between. The germline CDR1 and CDR2 sequences are SGHVS and FQNEAQ. The length of the CDR3 is 14 residues. The DNA for the CDR3 is TGTGCCAGCAGCTTAGTGGGGGGCGGTCAGCCCCAGCATTTT. Translated: CASSLVGGGQPQHF.

J is TRBJ2-5 and V is TRBV27; no clear D. Germline CDR1 MNHEY, CDR2 SMNVEV (reference sequence). Trimming left V 6 bases short and J 1 base short, with 9 bases between. This CDR3 comprises 13 residues. CDR3 sequence (DNA): TGTGCCAGCAGACCAAGAATCCAAGAGACCCAGTACTTC. Protein product: CASRPRIQETQYF.

This rearrangement joins TRBV11-2 to TRBJ2-1; no clear D. Per the germline V gene, CDR1 is SGHAT and CDR2 is FQNNGV. The CDR3 covers 15 residues. V gave up 0 bases and J gave up 8 bases, with 14 bases separating them. The CDR3 DNA is TGTGCCAGCAGCTTAGACCCCCTTATTTCCTATGAGCAGTTCTTC. Protein sequence: CASSLDPLISYEQFF.

The chain joins TRBV28 to TRBJ1-5, with D possibly being TRBD1 (5 bases). Germline V gene sequence: CDR1 MDHEN, CDR2 SYDVKM. The CDR3 sequence is 14 residues long. The V and J ends lost 4 bases and 6 bases respectively, with 13 bases between them. CDR3 bases: TGTGCCAGCAGTTCCAATGCGGGGGTTCAGCCCCAGCATTTT. Its protein product is CASSSNAGVQPQHF.

This clone appeared a single time. The chain recombines TRBV19 with TRBJ2-1; the D gene is possibly TRBD2 (7 bases). Trimming shortened V by 7 bases and J by 8 bases, and 15 bases separated the two germline ends. Germline lookup yields CDR1 LNHDA and CDR2 SQIVND (reference sequence). The CDR3 sequence is 13 residues long. CDR3 DNA sequence: TGTGCCAGTACCGATGGCGGGGGCGATGAGCAGTTCTTC. Its protein is CASTDGGGDEQFF.

The gene calls are TRBV29-1 and TRBJ1-5; the D is unclear. Germline V lookup: CDR1 SQVTM, CDR2 ANQGSEA. This CDR3 region has 14 residues. Trimming stripped 4 bases from V and 0 bases from J, with 10 bases between. The CDR3, as DNA: TGCAGCGTTGCATATGGGGATAGCAATCAGCCCCAGCATTTT. This sequence encodes CSVAYGDSNQPQHF.

This clone has just one count. The CDR3 bases are TGTGCCAGCACTCCAGCGCAAGGCGGGGAGCTGTTTTTT. Amino acids: CASTPAQGGELFF. V is TRBV6-6 and J is TRBJ2-2; no firm D call. Trimming pared 7 bases from V and 7 bases from J, leaving 13 bases between. The length of the CDR3 is 13 residues. The germline V gene encodes CDR1 MNHNY and CDR2 SVGAGI (reference sequence).

The gene calls are TRBV7-9 and TRBJ1-2, with 10 nucleotides matching TRBD1. There are 16 residues in the CDR3. The trim removed 5 bases at V and 7 bases at J, leaving 13 bases unmatched. Germline loops: CDR1 SEHNR, CDR2 FQNEAQ (reference sequence). In DNA, the CDR3 is TGTGCCAGCAGCGCCGAAGACAGGGGGCGAGGAGGTGGCTACACCTTC. This translates into CASSAEDRGRGGGYTF.

This clone was observed a handful of times. J is TRBJ1-1 and V is TRBV7-3; D gene ambiguous. Trimming took off 0 bases at V and 0 bases at J, with 11 bases between the two ends. The CDR3 extends over 16 amino acids. The germline V gene encodes CDR1 SGHTA and CDR2 FQGTGA. CDR3: CASSLTATVLNTEAFF. The CDR3 coding sequence is TGTGCCAGCAGCTTAACAGCCACCGTTCTGAACACTGAAGCTTTCTTT.